This T cell receptor beta chain was identified during a study of T cells in Graves' hyperthyroidism and ophthalmopathy. Whole-study findings and limits: The model's output predicted ophthalmopathy at a median of about 5.9 months prior to onset. Among thyroid clonotypes expanded above 0.001, most also appeared in blood. Ophthalmopathy could be told apart from stable hyperthyroidism with a 13 V-J model.

Clinical symptoms, serum thyroxine, TRAb, thyroid ultrasound and orbital computed tomography informed diagnoses. Regions amplified from RNA transcripts were the TCR beta CDR3 regions. Using the HTBI primer set, a first-round RT-PCR was run on the TCR CDR3. TCRdb processed the multiplex PCR reads anew with MiXCR; each CDR3 protein has one entry. The table includes 550,000 to 700,000 distinct CDR3 sequences, just over 45% detected once. In its sample, this clonotype was seen once. The target antigen is unknown. Germline V gene lookup returns CDR1 SGHRS and CDR2 YFSETQ. V lost 0 bases, J lost 5 bases, and 17 bases lay in between. This CDR3 comprises 16 residues.

Material: peripheral blood or thyroid tissue (not recorded which). The origin of this receptor is an adult woman with Graves' disease, either hyperthyroidism or ophthalmopathy (not recorded which). The chain employs TRBV5-1 and TRBJ2-5; D possibly corresponds to TRBD1 (9 bases). The CDR3 sequence is CASSLASGGTGETQYF. The CDR3, as DNA: TGCGCCAGCAGCTTGGCCTCGGGAGGGACAGGGGAGACCCAGTACTTC. The full variable domain, rest sourced from reference TRBV5-1 and TRBJ2-5, is KAGVTQTPRYLIKTRGQQVTLSCSPISGHRSVSWYQQTPGQGLQFLFEYFSETQRNKGNFPGRFSGRQFSNSRSEMNVSTLELGDSALYLCASSLASGGTGETQYFGPGTRLLVL.